These 27 T cell receptor beta chains originate from one sample sequenced in a study of regulatory and conventional T cells in RAG deficiency. Method: immunoSEQ multiplex PCR; TCRdb's copy keeps in-frame clones and lacks some. Here the sample spans about 29,000 clones, more than 90% being singletons. Blood CD4+ CD25-low CD127-high conventional T cells supplied the genomic DNA template. These sequences were also reported in another study, on regulatory T cells. This second report adds: Primers: 52 TRBV forward and 13 TRBJ reverse.

Sequenced material: CD25- CD4+ T cells sorted from blood. The origin of the receptors is a human donor in good health.

The chain is built from TRBV5-1 and TRBJ2-3; 12 positions match TRBD2. Trimming removed 0 bases from V and 4 bases from J; junction bases left unmatched: 6. The CDR3 spans 17 residues. Germline V gene lookup returns CDR1 SGHRS and CDR2 YFSETQ. For the CDR3, the DNA is TGCGCCAGCAGCTTGGGAAGGACTAGCGGGGCTCCAGATACGCAGTATTTT. It encodes CASSLGRTSGAPDTQYF.

This rearrangement joins TRBV4-1 to TRBJ1-3; 8 bases match TRBD1. The germline V gene has CDR1 MGHRA and CDR2 YSYEKL. V lost 1 base to trimming and J lost 4 bases; unmatched junction nucleotides: 12. The CDR3 has 18 residues. CDR3 region: CASSQVSSGGHDGNTIYF. The DNA for the CDR3 is TGCGCCAGCAGCCAAGTCTCGTCAGGGGGCCACGACGGAAACACCATATATTTT.

The chain couples TRBV19 to TRBJ2-5; 7 bases map to TRBD1. V lost 1 base and J lost 5; bases outside the gene matches: 1. Germline V gene data show CDR1 as LNHDA and CDR2 as SQIVND (reference sequence). This CDR3 region has 13 residues. CDR3 nucleotides: TGTGCCAGTAGTATAGGGACAGGCGAGACCCAGTACTTC. It yields the protein CASSIGTGETQYF.

The chain couples TRBV6-1 to TRBJ1-5; unclear D gene. Germline values: CDR1 MNHNS, CDR2 SASEGT. Trimming pared 2 bases from V and 4 bases from J, leaving 12 bases between. The length of the CDR3 is 15 residues. The CDR3 DNA reads as TGTGCCAGCAGTGAACTAGGTCAGAAGAATCAGCCCCAGCATTTT. Its translation is CASSELGQKNQPQHF.

The chain employs TRBV5-4 and TRBJ2-5, with 10 positions matching TRBD1. This CDR3 has 17 residues. Germline CDR1 SGHNT, CDR2 YYREEE (reference sequence). V dropped 0 bases and J dropped 5; count of bases not matched to a gene: 10. The CDR3 bases are TGTGCCAGCAGCTTGGGTCGGACAGGGGGGCGACGGGAGACCCAGTACTTC. Translating it yields CASSLGRTGGRRETQYF.

The chain couples TRBV4-1 to TRBJ2-7, with a possible D match to TRBD1 (6 bases). This CDR3 contains 16 residues. V lost 4 bases to trimming and J lost 0 bases, with 16 bases between them. Germline loops: CDR1 MGHRA, CDR2 YSYEKL. DNA for the CDR3: TGCGCCAGCAGCCCCGGGACACTTCTTAGCTCCTACGAGCAGTACTTC. Amino acid sequence: CASSPGTLLSSYEQYF.

V and J are TRBV9 and TRBJ2-3; no reliable D call. With 3 bases removed from V and 11 bases from J, the gap between germline ends came to 7 bases. The CDR3 sequence is 10 residues long. Germline loops: CDR1 SGDLS, CDR2 YYNGEE. CDR3 DNA sequence: TGTGCCAGCAGCGGTACGGGGCAGTATTTT. It encodes CASSGTGQYF.

This chain joins TRBV7-2 and TRBJ2-7, with TRBD1 identical over 8 bases. The CDR3 contains 13 residues. The V segment lost 6 bases and the J segment 3 bases; nucleotides outside the gene matches: 4. Germline CDR1 reads SGHTA; CDR2 reads FQGNSA. In DNA form, the CDR3 reads TGTGCCAGCAGTCAGGGGGCAAGCTACGAGCAGTACTTC. Its protein product is CASSQGASYEQYF.

The chain employs TRBV19 and TRBJ1-2; D is undetermined. V lost 1 base and J 7 bases, leaving 10 bases between the germline ends. CDR3 size: 13 residues. Germline V gene lookup returns CDR1 LNHDA and CDR2 SQIVND (reference sequence). The CDR3 DNA follows: TGTGCCAGTAGTATAGGAGGGAACGGTGGCTACACCTTC. Translated: CASSIGGNGGYTF.

The chain employs TRBV2 and TRBJ1-5; D perhaps matches TRBD1 (5 bases). CDR1 is SNHLY, CDR2 FYNNEI, per germline. This CDR3 has 15 residues. Trimming stripped 5 bases from V and 2 bases from J, with 13 bases between. The CDR3 reads CASSPRAPGNQPQHF. The CDR3 DNA is TGTGCCAGCAGTCCCAGGGCCCCCGGCAATCAGCCCCAGCATTTT.

The chain carries TRBV30 and TRBJ1-1, with unresolved D. The ends were cut back, 0 bases at V and 1 base at J, with 6 bases in the middle. The CDR3 contains 13 residues. Germline values: CDR1 GTSNPN, CDR2 SVGIG (reference sequence). The CDR3 DNA follows: TGTGCCTGGAGTGTACTAGCGAACACTGAAGCTTTCTTT. Its translation is CAWSVLANTEAFF.

CDR3 sequence: CSAGQGTGDTQYF. The CDR3 nucleotides read TGCAGCGCTGGACAGGGGACAGGGGATACGCAGTATTTT. The rearrangement links TRBV29-1 to TRBJ2-3; 9 nucleotides line up with TRBD1. CDR1 and CDR2 (germline): SQVTM, ANQGSEA. The CDR3 covers 13 residues. Losses at the gene ends were 7 bases for V and 6 bases for J; bases not matched to a gene: 8.

The CDR3 nucleotides are TGCAGCGTTGAAGTGGTACAGCGGGAGACCCAGTACTTC. Translated: CSVEVVQRETQYF. The gene calls are TRBV29-1 and TRBJ2-5, with a weak D call TRBD2 (5 bases). The CDR3 consists of 13 residues. CDR1 is SQVTM, CDR2 ANQGSEA, per germline. Trimming removed 1 base from V and 5 bases from J, with 11 bases in between.

The J gene is TRBJ2-1, the V gene TRBV4-1; 9 bases match TRBD2. The CDR3 runs to 15 residues. The germline gives CDR1 MGHRA, CDR2 YSYEKL. Losses at the gene ends were 1 base for V and 8 bases for J; bases not matched to a gene: 6. Written as DNA, the CDR3 is TGCGCCAGCAGCCAAGGGCGGGGGGGCAGGGATGAGCAGTTCTTC. Its translation is CASSQGRGGRDEQFF.

This clone was seen a single time. V and J are TRBV19 and TRBJ1-5; 7 bases fit TRBD1. The CDR3 is 16 amino acids. Germline V CDR1 and CDR2: LNHDA, SQIVND (reference sequence). The junction had 9 bases not matched to a gene; V was cut back by 6 bases and J by 1 base. Written as DNA, the CDR3 is TGTGCCAGTAGCCGGGGCAGGGGGGTCAGCAATCAGCCCCAGCATTTT. Protein: CASSRGRGVSNQPQHF.

The chain uses TRBV9 and TRBJ2-2; D uncertain. CDR1 and CDR2 (germline): SGDLS, YYNGEE. Between the trimmed V and J ends, which lost 4 bases and 0 bases, there was a span of 4 bases. There are 13 residues in the CDR3. The CDR3, as DNA: TGTGCCAGCAGCCCCTCGAACACCGGGGAGCTGTTTTTT. Encoded protein: CASSPSNTGELFF. Full variable domain (outside the CDR3, taken from reference TRBV9 and TRBJ2-2): DSGVTQTPKHLITATGQRVTLRCSPRSGDLSVYWYQQSLDQGLQFLIQYYNGEERAKGNILERFSAQQFPDLHSELNLSSLELGDSALYFCASSPSNTGELFFGEGSRLTVL.

This clone was counted a single time. V usage is TRBV2 and J usage is TRBJ2-1; weak D call: TRBD2 (6 bases). The CDR3 has 14 amino acids. CDR1 is SNHLY and CDR2 is FYNNEI in the germline V gene. The ends were cut back, 5 bases at V and 4 bases at J, with 12 bases in the middle. The CDR3 protein is CASSPLLAYNEQFF. The CDR3, as DNA: TGTGCCAGCAGTCCTCTTCTAGCGTACAATGAGCAGTTCTTC.

Here the CDR3 DNA reads TGTGCCAGCAGCCTGGGACAGAACTACGAGCAGTACTTC. This codes for CASSLGQNYEQYF. This sequence joins TRBV5-6 and TRBJ2-7, with 7 bases that match TRBD1. This CDR3 is 13 amino acids long. J lost 3 bases, V lost 4 bases, and 4 bases had no gene match. Germline lookup yields CDR1 SGHDT and CDR2 YYEEEE.

The chain recombines TRBV30 with TRBJ1-1; maybe TRBD1 (5 bases). The CDR3 is 13 residues long. The germline CDR1 and CDR2 sequences are GTSNPN and SVGIG (reference sequence). Trimming took 3 bases from V and 5 from J, leaving 13 bases between them. Written as DNA, the CDR3 is TGTGCCTGGAGGGGGGGGGACGGGACTGAAGCTTTCTTT. Protein product: CAWRGGDGTEAFF.

V gene TRBV19 combines with J gene TRBJ1-4, with 8 bases aligning to TRBD1. CDR1 is LNHDA and CDR2 is SQIVND in the germline V gene (reference sequence). Trimming removed 2 bases from V and 3 bases from J; junction bases left unmatched: 2. The CDR3 loop spans 15 amino acids. The CDR3 loop reads CASSIQGAANEKLFF. DNA for the CDR3: TGTGCCAGTAGTATACAGGGGGCAGCTAATGAAAAACTGTTTTTT. Together with reference TRBV19 and TRBJ1-4, the CDR3 gives the full variable domain: DGGITQSPKYLFRKEGQNVTLSCEQNLNHDAMYWYRQDPGQGLRLIYYSQIVNDFQKGDIAEGYSVSREKKESFPLTVTSAQKNPTAFYLCASSIQGAANEKLFFGSGTQLSVL.

This clone was counted a single time. The rearrangement links TRBV7-3 to TRBJ1-1; 7 bases align to TRBD1. Germline lookup yields CDR1 SGHTA and CDR2 FQGTGA. CDR3 length: 12 amino acids. Trimming took 11 bases from V and 4 from J; bases not matched to a gene: 7. Here the CDR3 reads CAGPGGSTEAFF. Here the CDR3 DNA reads TGTGCCGGCCCAGGGGGATCCACTGAAGCTTTCTTT.

This clone was recorded once. The chain joins TRBV18 to TRBJ2-5, with 7 bases matching TRBD2. Germline assignment: CDR1 KGHSH and CDR2 LQKENI. V was clipped by 3 bases and J by 2 bases; unmatched bases: 0. The CDR3 covers 13 residues. CDR3 bases: TGTGCCAGCTCACCGGGACTACAAGAGACCCAGTACTTC. Protein product: CASSPGLQETQYF.

The chain combines TRBV27 with TRBJ1-1, with D possibly matching TRBD1 (6 bases). The CDR3 is made up of 17 amino acids. Trimming pared 5 bases from V and 3 bases from J, leaving 22 bases between. CDR1 is MNHEY, CDR2 SMNVEV, per germline (reference sequence). The CDR3 protein is CASSGTGLFGRDTEAFF. The CDR3 DNA follows: TGTGCCAGCAGTGGAACAGGGTTATTTGGCCGGGACACTGAAGCTTTCTTT.

This clone was recorded only once. The chain links TRBV29-1 to TRBJ2-5; TRBD1 matches 8 bases. Germline V gene data show CDR1 as SQVTM and CDR2 as ANQGSEA. There are 13 residues in the CDR3. Trimming took 4 bases from V and 5 from J; bases not matched to a gene: 6. CDR3 amino acids: CSVGDRTRETQYF. CDR3 nucleotides: TGCAGCGTTGGGGACAGGACCCGGGAGACCCAGTACTTC. Complete variable domain (other parts from reference TRBV29-1 and TRBJ2-5): SAVISQKPSRDICQRGTSLTIQCQVDSQVTMMFWYRQQPGQSLTLIATANQGSEATYESGFVIDKFPISRPNLTFSTLTVSNMSPEDSSIYLCSVGDRTRETQYFGPGTRLLVL.

The chain uses TRBV6-6 and TRBJ1-4, with 7 nucleotides matching TRBD1. V shed 3 bases, J shed 8 bases, and the junction held 6 bases outside the gene matches. Germline values: CDR1 MNHNY, CDR2 SVGAGI (reference sequence). The CDR3 is 14 amino acids. The CDR3: CASSYTGVGEKLFF. The DNA of the CDR3 is TGTGCCAGCAGTTATACAGGGGTGGGGGAAAAACTGTTTTTT.

The V gene is TRBV5-5, the J gene TRBJ2-1; 9 nucleotides line up with TRBD2. The CDR3 runs 17 residues. V lost 3 bases to trimming and J lost 8 bases; unmatched junction nucleotides: 15. Germline V gene sequence: CDR1 SGHKS, CDR2 YYEKEE (reference sequence). The chain's CDR3 is CASSSKKTTGTSHEQFF. CDR3 coding DNA: TGTGCCAGCAGCTCAAAAAAAACAACCGGGACTAGCCATGAGCAGTTCTTC.

The rearrangement joins TRBV11-2 to TRBJ1-6; 8 positions agree with TRBD1. Germline CDR1 is SGHAT and CDR2 is FQNNGV. V was clipped by 5 bases and J by 7 bases; unmatched bases: 7. The CDR3 spans 15 residues. The DNA for the CDR3 is TGTGCCAGCAGCACCCGGCAGGGGGCCAATTCACCCCTCCACTTT. Translated, it gives CASSTRQGANSPLHF.